This T cell receptor beta chain was recorded in a study of blood T cell repertoires in COVID-19. The protocol was immunoSEQ multiplex PCR, while the TCRdb copy is restricted to in-frame clones and leaves out a portion. In the table there are roughly 150,000 clones, around 80% of which are singletons. This clone was counted a single time. This sequence was found in a woman aged 50 to 65 in a cohort sampled during active or convalescent COVID-19. Sequences were obtained from peripheral blood.

CDR3 in amino acids: CASSATQRRRETQYF. CDR3 DNA: TGTGCCAGCAGCGCGACCCAAAGGAGGCGGGAGACCCAGTACTTC. V is TRBV7-6 and J is TRBJ2-5; a possible D gene is TRBD2 (5 bases). Germline CDR1 SGHVS, CDR2 FNYEAQ. The CDR3 consists of 15 residues. Deletions cut 5 bases from V and 5 bases from J, with 18 bases between. Drawing the rest from reference TRBV7-6 and TRBJ2-5, the complete variable domain is GAGVSQSPRYKVTKRGQDVALRCDPISGHVSLYWYRQALGQGPEFLTYFNYEAQQDKSGLPNDRFSAERPEGSISTLTIQRTEQRDSAMYRCASSATQRRRETQYFGPGTRLLVL.